What follows describes a single TCR beta chain. No cognate antigen has been identified for it. No much larger clonotype is one base removed from it; base qualities were not supplied. The CDR3, cysteine through phenylalanine, is 14 amino acids long. Only the CDR3 DNA stays, 42 bases, in frame from base 1. For this chain, trimming is 5 bases at the V end and 6 bases at the J end, and the number of junction bases without a gene match is 9. CDR1 is given as SEHNR and CDR2 as FQNEAQ, both from the germline V gene (reference sequence). This record comes from a study of T cell responses to AZD1222 COVID-19 vaccine (dated by TCRdb to the early 2020s). About the study as a whole: TCR sequencing covered approximately 230 trial participants: 200 to 220 given two doses of AZD1222 and 26 given two doses of MenACWY control vaccine. Trial participants were enrolled into age subgroups of 18-55, 56-69 and 70-plus years, which contained 148, 28 and 57 TCR-sequenced participants, respectively. Results and caveats for the whole study, not just this receptor: CD4 TCRs associated with the vaccine covered the entire spike protein, and the dominant responses were in regions 160-218 and 743-854. Because no samples from the day 14 peak response were available, repertoires could be characterized only after the peak T cell response. A significant rise in spike-specific TCR breadth and depth was observed after two AZD1222 doses relative to day 0 and relative to MenACWY recipients. Nearly half of unique spike-specific TCRs reportedly recognized epitopes outside regions mutated in the B.1.351 and B.1.1.7 variants. The 56-69-year group was small, and its depth increase did not reach significance, likely because of low power. Only a handful of AZD1222 recipients were SARS-CoV-2 seropositive at baseline, limiting conclusions about previously exposed vaccinees. Participants were mostly white British, with more females than males. The authors suggested clonal diversity may have been underestimated.

The sample's time point label, in plain terms: about 28 days (+/-7) after the second vaccine dose. AZD1222 recipients whose second dose came at about 4 weeks and those whose second dose came at about 12 weeks were combined into one group, since spike-specific TCR depth and breadth did not differ between the two schedules. The vaccinee samples were drawn from two UK trials, COV001 and COV002, one of which was a single-blind randomized controlled phase 2/3 trial testing AZD1222 (ChAdOx1 nCoV-19) in healthy adults. For TCRbeta chain sequencing, PBMC samples from trial participants were taken at day 0 and at day 28 after the second dose. The CDR3 regions of human TCRbeta chains were analyzed by immunosequencing. In the authors' own workflow: TCRs in the repertoires were compared against a reference library of SARS-CoV-2-specific TCRs that had been generated with the MIRA antigen-specificity platform. Breadth was defined as the fraction of unique TCRs that were SARS-CoV-2-associated. Depth was defined as the fraction of total T cells that were SARS-CoV-2-associated. Using the MIRA data, each spike-specific TCR was assigned both to the spike region to which the TCR was reactive and to a CD4 or CD8 class. Log10-transformed breadth and depth values were compared by one-way ANOVA with Sidak's multiple comparisons tests. TCRdb re-hosts the immuneACCESS table, in-frame sequences only. Its copies lack some clones; in the studies checked, an unresolved V gene accounts for under half of them, and the cause for the rest is not known. The V and J calls and the clone size are those of that table, but D and trimming were determined from the DNA. This sample holds approximately 150,000 clones; 90% were observed only once. In total, the top ten clones hold around 3.1% of the sample.

The receptor was isolated from an adult who received the AZD1222 COVID-19 vaccine. In this chain, TRBV7-9 is recombined with TRBJ1-1; 7 central bases correspond to TRBD1. The sequenced sample was peripheral blood, obtained 28 days after the second AZD1222 dose. The nucleotide sequence reads as follows: TGTGCCAGCAGCCCCCAACAGGGGCTTTCTGAAGCTTTCTTT. This encodes CASSPQQGLSEAFF.